The next 17 T cell receptor beta chains were all read from a single sample in a study of cytomegalovirus exposure and HLA in healthy donors. PCR amplification relied on 60 Vbeta primers (plus 13 Jbeta primers). Profiled with immunoSEQ multiplex PCR; TCRdb holds only in-frame clones, not every one. The table has about 100,000 clones, around 74% seen once. The sample consisted of PBMCs. The receptor source for this set is a man between 40 and 49 years old in good health and CMV-seropositive.

The genes are TRBV6-5 and TRBJ1-1; D perhaps matches TRBD1 (5 bases). Germline V CDR1 and CDR2: MNHEY, SVGAGI. V lost 7 bases and J 0 bases, leaving 12 bases between the germline ends. The CDR3 covers 14 residues. The CDR3 nucleotides read TGTGCCAGCACCACAGGCCACATGAACACTGAAGCTTTCTTT. It codes for CASTTGHMNTEAFF.

V is TRBV10-2 and J is TRBJ2-5; 9 positions agree with TRBD2. The DNA end lines up better with TRBJ2-7; the J call may be wrong. The CDR3 sequence is 14 residues long. Germline values: CDR1 WSHSY, CDR2 SAAADI. CDR3 nucleotides: TGCGCCAGTTGGCCGGGACTAGCCATGTACGAGCAGTACTTC. It codes for CASWPGLAMYEQYF.

This clone was seen a few times. This chain links TRBV2 with TRBJ2-2; D is perhaps TRBD1 (6 bases). This CDR3 is built from 16 residues. The V gene lost 7 bases and the J gene lost 1 base, with 16 bases spanning the gap. Germline values: CDR1 SNHLY, CDR2 FYNNEI. In DNA form, the CDR3 reads TGTGCCAGCACCCTACAGGGCGGAGGGAACACCGGGGAGCTGTTTTTT. This encodes CASTLQGGGNTGELFF. Variable domain in full (rest from reference TRBV2 and TRBJ2-2): EPEVTQTPSHQVTQMGQEVILRCVPISNHLYFYWYRQILGQKVEFLVSFYNNEISEKSEIFDDQFSVERPDGSNFTLKIRSTKLEDSAMYFCASTLQGGGNTGELFFGEGSRLTVL.

V usage is TRBV5-1 and J usage is TRBJ1-4, with 8 positions matching TRBD1. J gave up 6 bases and V 2 bases, and 3 bases lay outside the gene matches. CDR1 and CDR2 (germline): SGHRS, YFSETQ. The CDR3 contains 14 residues. The CDR3 reads CASSLSGGDEKLFF. CDR3 in DNA: TGCGCCAGCAGCTTATCAGGGGGCGATGAAAAACTGTTTTTT.

This chain links TRBV6-1 with TRBJ1-5; 7 bases line up with TRBD1. The germline gives CDR1 MNHNS, CDR2 SASEGT. The V segment lost 6 bases and the J segment 3 bases; nucleotides outside the gene matches: 5. The CDR3 extends over 14 amino acids. The CDR3 DNA is TGTGCCAGCAGACAGGGGATGGACAATCAGCCCCAGCATTTT. Protein: CASRQGMDNQPQHF.

The genes are TRBV19 and TRBJ2-7; 11 nucleotides match TRBD1. The CDR3 consists of 14 residues. In germline, CDR1 is LNHDA, CDR2 SQIVND (reference sequence). V lost 5 bases, J lost 4 bases, and 4 bases stayed unmatched. Written as DNA, the CDR3 is TGTGCCAGTAGTGTGGGACAGGGGGGGTACGAGCAGTACTTC. This translates into CASSVGQGGYEQYF. Full variable domain (remainder filled in from reference TRBV19 and TRBJ2-7): DGGITQSPKYLFRKEGQNVTLSCEQNLNHDAMYWYRQDPGQGLRLIYYSQIVNDFQKGDIAEGYSVSREKKESFPLTVTSAQKNPTAFYLCASSVGQGGYEQYFGPGTRLTVT.

The chain has TRBV6-1 and TRBJ1-1; D is ambiguous. Germline CDR1 MNHNS, CDR2 SASEGT. This CDR3 region has 13 residues. V lost 7 bases to trimming and J lost 6 bases, with 15 bases between them. The CDR3, as DNA: TGTGCCAGCACCGAATATCGAGTTTCTGAAGCTTTCTTT. This gives the protein CASTEYRVSEAFF.

This clone was observed a handful of times. V usage is TRBV19 and J usage is TRBJ1-5; TRBD1 aligns across 8 bases. The CDR3 has 14 amino acids. J was trimmed by 9 bases and V by 3 bases; bases with no gene match: 7. The germline gives CDR1 LNHDA, CDR2 SQIVND (reference sequence). The CDR3: CASSIFGQGMPQHF. CDR3 DNA: TGTGCCAGTAGTATTTTCGGACAGGGCATGCCCCAGCATTTT.

The chain employs TRBV5-1 and TRBJ2-5, with no clear D. V was clipped by 2 bases and J by 2 bases, with 4 bases between them. The CDR3 runs 12 residues. CDR1 and CDR2 from the germline V gene are SGHRS and YFSETQ. The CDR3 region has the DNA TGCGCCAGCAGCTTCCCACAAGAGACCCAGTACTTC. This gives the protein CASSFPQETQYF.

The rearrangement links TRBV29-1 to TRBJ1-2; TRBD1 aligns across 10 bases. Unmatched junction bases numbered 10, after V lost 4 bases and J lost 8 bases. This CDR3 comprises 14 residues. The germline CDR1 and CDR2 sequences are SQVTM and ANQGSEA. CDR3 residues: CSVGYWDRGRGYTF. DNA of the CDR3: TGCAGCGTTGGATATTGGGACAGGGGAAGAGGCTACACCTTC. Complete variable domain (other parts from reference TRBV29-1 and TRBJ1-2): SAVISQKPSRDICQRGTSLTIQCQVDSQVTMMFWYRQQPGQSLTLIATANQGSEATYESGFVIDKFPISRPNLTFSTLTVSNMSPEDSSIYLCSVGYWDRGRGYTFGSGTRLTVV.

The genes are TRBV11-2 and TRBJ1-1; D gene unclear. The CDR3 extends over 14 amino acids. Germline V CDR1 and CDR2: SGHAT, FQNNGV. The V end was cut by 5 bases, the J end by 3 bases, with 13 bases between. The CDR3 coding sequence is TGTGCCAGCAGCCAGATACGGGGAGACACTGAAGCTTTCTTT. It is translated as CASSQIRGDTEAFF.

V and J are TRBV6-1 and TRBJ1-5; TRBD1 aligns across 7 bases. Per germline, CDR1 MNHNS and CDR2 SASEGT. This CDR3 region has 15 residues. Trimming took 6 bases from V and 4 from J; bases not matched to a gene: 9. The CDR3 is CASRSQGGWNQPQHF. CDR3 sequence (DNA): TGTGCCAGCAGAAGCCAGGGGGGTTGGAATCAGCCCCAGCATTTT.

This clone was counted only a few times. J is TRBJ2-5 and V is TRBV2; 8 bases fit TRBD2. Near its end, the DNA agrees better with TRBJ2-7, so the J call may be wrong. The V gene's germline CDR1 is SNHLY and CDR2 FYNNEI. The CDR3 has 14 residues. CDR3 amino acids: CASLGGDGFYEQYF. CDR3 DNA: TGTGCCAGCCTCGGGGGGGACGGCTTCTACGAGCAGTACTTC.

This sequence joins TRBV7-3 and TRBJ1-6; unclear D gene. CDR1 is SGHTA, CDR2 FQGTGA, per germline. The V end lost 1 base, the J end lost 8 bases, and 9 bases lay between the germline ends. CDR3 length: 14 amino acids. The CDR3 here is CASSLIVVHSPLHF. CDR3 nucleotides: TGTGCCAGCAGCTTAATAGTGGTTCATTCACCCCTCCACTTT.

This chain uses TRBV15 with TRBJ2-7; possibly TRBD1 for D (6 bases). Germline values: CDR1 LNHNV, CDR2 YYDKDF (reference sequence). V was trimmed by 0 bases and J by 3 bases, leaving 9 bases between them. The CDR3 has 14 amino acids. The CDR3 bases are TGTGCCACCAGCAGAGATCAGGGGATCTACGAGCAGTACTTC. Translation gives CATSRDQGIYEQYF. Supplemented by reference TRBV15 and TRBJ2-7, the full variable domain reads DAMVIQNPRYQVTQFGKPVTLSCSQTLNHNVMYWYQQKSSQAPKLLFHYYDKDFNNEADTPDNFQSRRPNTSFCFLDIRSPGLGDTAMYLCATSRDQGIYEQYFGPGTRLTVT.

V usage is TRBV6-1 and J usage is TRBJ1-5, with D maybe TRBD1 (6 bases). From germline, CDR1 is MNHNS and CDR2 SASEGT. The length of the CDR3 is 14 residues. V was shortened by 4 bases and J by 6 bases, with 13 bases between the two germline ends. In DNA, the CDR3 is TGTGCCAGCAGTGTAAACAGGGTCGGTCAGCCCCAGCATTTT. This sequence encodes CASSVNRVGQPQHF.

This clone was counted once. The chain has TRBV7-2 and TRBJ2-7; the D gene is possibly TRBD1 (6 bases). CDR3 length equals 15 residues. Germline CDR1 SGHTA, CDR2 FQGNSA. The germline V and J ends were trimmed by 5 bases and 0 bases, with 14 bases remaining between them. The CDR3, as DNA: TGTGCCAGCAGCACCCGGACAGTAAGCTCCTACGAGCAGTACTTC. Protein sequence: CASSTRTVSSYEQYF.